This TCR beta chain came from a study of graft-versus-host responses after intestinal transplantation (dated by TCRdb to 2020 to 2022). The study in broad terms: The transplants that recipients received were multivisceral, liver-intestinal, or isolated intestinal. Every recipient was given anti-thymocyte globulin induction, followed by about three years of maintenance tacrolimus and steroids. Bulk TCR-beta CDR3 sequencing was used to track graft-versus-host and host-versus-graft alloreactive T cell clones in the graft, circulation and bone marrow after intestinal transplantation. Alloreactive clones were identified by sequencing pre-transplant mixed lymphocyte reaction products and comparing these products with unstimulated pre-transplant donor and recipient T cells. A cohort of about two dozen intestinal transplant recipients, including one retransplant, was enrolled, and a few patients lacking pretransplant specimens were excluded. A peak of at least 4% donor T cells among recipient peripheral blood mononuclear cells was the definition used for donor T cell macrochimerism. Rather than being sequenced by the commercial service, samples from a few later patients were sequenced in-house on an Illumina MiSeq and processed with MiXCR. Results the study describes overall, beyond this receptor: GvH clones turned up in recipient bone marrow, with some appearing earlier in ileal mucosa or blood, a pattern consistent with an intestinal mucosal origin. Conclusions were limited by the relatively low number and heterogeneity of intestinal transplant patients. Early after transplant, peak levels of circulating GvH clones were found to be associated with declines in HvG clones. In patients with donor T cell macrochimerism, the allografts had high GvH to HvG T cell clonal ratios.

This specimen's time point label, per the study, means: cells obtained before transplantation from donor or recipient. CD3+CD4+ and CD3+CD8+ populations were FACS-sorted from unstimulated pre-transplant donor and recipient cells taken from spleen or lymph nodes. From cysteine to phenylalanine, the CDR3 is 14 amino acids long. The DNA shown is the 42-base CDR3, in frame from base 1. According to the germline V gene, CDR1 reads MNHNS and CDR2 reads SASEGT. Here V drops 6 bases and J drops 3 bases, and the junction holds 4 bases not matched to any gene. Receptors were amplified or captured by the immunoSEQ multiplex PCR assay. For most patients, genomic DNA was isolated with the Qiagen DNeasy Blood and Tissue Kit and shipped frozen to Adaptive Biotechnologies for TCR sequencing. For most patients, genomic DNA was subjected to high-throughput TCR-beta CDR3 sequencing by Adaptive Biotechnologies. For the original study's pipeline: TCR sequencing data for around 19 patients were retrieved from Adaptive's ImmunoSEQ software; three other patients were processed with MiXCR and VDJtools. To correct CD4 versus CD8 sorting errors, any sequence found in both subsets at a frequency ratio below 5:1 was removed. CDR3 nucleotide sequences shared between donor and recipient were removed because their origin could not be assigned. To count as alloreactive, a clone needed at least 2-fold expansion over unstimulated cells and a minimum CFSE-low frequency of 0.002% (template counts) or 0.001% (read counts). Clones were considered mappable if detected in sequenced pre-transplant spleen, lymph node, or MLR CFSE-low populations of the donor or recipient. Cumulative frequency of alloreactive clones was calculated as a percentage of all sequences weighted by copy number. TCRdb re-hosts the immuneACCESS table, in-frame sequences only. Its copies lack some clones; in the studies checked, an unresolved V gene accounts for under half of them, and the cause for the rest is not known. That table gives V, J and clone size, and the DNA gave D and trimming. The sample profile shows approximately 99,000 clones; 91% of them were found once. Approximately 0.18% of the sample is taken by the ten largest.

Points on this clone: Its antigen is not yet known. It has no much larger one-base neighbor in the sample; base qualities were not kept.

This specimen was unstimulated CD4+ T cells sorted from spleen or lymph node cells, taken before transplant. The sequence derives from a human donor who was the organ donor for an intestinal transplant. This chain joins TRBV6-1 to TRBJ1-2; TRBD1 fits 10 bases in the junction. The CDR3 loop reads CASSYGQGDYGYTF. The DNA sequence is as follows: TGTGCCAGCAGCTACGGACAGGGGGACTATGGCTACACCTTC.